These 11 T cell receptor beta chains were sequenced from one sample in a study of T-cell memory formation after mild COVID-19. TCRdb re-called the 5' RACE reads through MiXCR, storing one row per CDR3 protein. The sample has almost 550,000 distinct CDR3 sequences, around 21% seen once; the top ten hold around an eighth. The sequencing input was PBMCs or a T cell subset sorted from them (not recorded which). The receptors originated from an adult woman who had mild COVID-19 (a few samples of this study predate the infection). Cell type and time point are not known.

This chain joins TRBV4-2 and TRBJ2-1; 13 bases map to TRBD2. The CDR3 has 19 residues. In germline, CDR1 is LGHNA, CDR2 YNFKEQ. After removal of 2 bases from V and 0 bases from J, the junction contained 7 bases not matched to a gene. DNA of the CDR3: TGTGCCAGCAGCCAATTTGGCGGGACTAGCGGGATCTCCTACAATGAGCAGTTCTTC. Translation gives CASSQFGGTSGISYNEQFF.

The chain employs TRBV4-1 and TRBJ1-3, with D possibly being TRBD1 (6 bases). The V end lost 3 bases, the J end lost 0 bases, and 18 bases lay between the germline ends. The CDR3 extends over 18 amino acids. Germline CDR1 reads MGHRA; CDR2 reads YSYEKL. CDR3 in DNA: TGCGCCAGCAGCCACTTACCCGGACAGTGGAGCTCTGGAAACACCATATATTTT. It codes for CASSHLPGQWSSGNTIYF.

This chain uses TRBV15 with TRBJ1-5; no firm D call. CDR3 length: 15 amino acids. The V gene's germline CDR1 is LNHNV and CDR2 YYDKDF (reference sequence). Trimming left V 1 base short and J 6 bases short, with 13 bases between. This CDR3 is CATSRVLGAAQPQHF. The CDR3 nucleotides read TGTGCCACCAGCAGAGTTTTGGGAGCTGCTCAGCCCCAGCATTTT.

This clonotype was seen many times. The chain has TRBV12-3 or TRBV12-4 and TRBJ2-7; D is uncertain. Trimming removed 4 bases at V and 0 bases at J, with 7 bases between. The CDR3 sequence is 13 residues long. This CDR3 is CASSSGSSYEQYF. CDR3 DNA: TGTGCCAGCAGTTCTGGGTCCTCCTACGAGCAGTACTTC.

The chain has TRBV27 and TRBJ2-7, with 12 bases identical to TRBD2. This CDR3 contains 15 residues. J was trimmed by 3 bases and V by 7 bases; bases with no gene match: 7. Germline CDR1 MNHEY, CDR2 SMNVEV (reference sequence). DNA for the CDR3: TGTGCCAGCAAGACTAGCGGGAGTCTCGGCTACGAGCAGTACTTC. It is translated as CASKTSGSLGYEQYF.

This clonotype was recorded a few times. The chain carries TRBV11-3 and TRBJ2-1; 11 nucleotides align to TRBD2. This CDR3 has 16 amino acids. From germline, CDR1 is SGHNT and CDR2 YENEEA. Germline trimming cut 5 bases from V and 7 bases from J; bases unmatched to any gene: 10. CDR3 coding DNA: TGTGCCAGCAGCCCCCTAATAGCGGGAGGGAGAAATGAGCAGTTCTTC. Residues: CASSPLIAGGRNEQFF.

This clonotype showed up just once. This chain uses TRBV7-9 with TRBJ1-1; D gene unclear. CDR3 length: 15 amino acids. V gave up 1 base and J gave up 3 bases, with 12 bases separating them. Germline V gene data show CDR1 as SEHNR and CDR2 as FQNEAQ (reference sequence). In DNA form, the CDR3 reads TGTGCCAGCAGCTTAGGATCCGGGCCCGACACTGAAGCTTTCTTT. Its translation: CASSLGSGPDTEAFF.

Only a few counts were recorded for this clonotype. This rearrangement joins TRBV12-3 or TRBV12-4 to TRBJ2-1, with unresolved D. The CDR3 runs 13 residues. The V end lost 8 bases, the J end lost 0 bases, and 8 bases lay between the germline ends. The CDR3 DNA reads as TGTGCCAGCCGTAGTACCTCCTACAATGAGCAGTTCTTC. Amino acids: CASRSTSYNEQFF.

The gene calls are TRBV3-1 and TRBJ2-7; 9 bases align to TRBD1. The germline V gene encodes CDR1 LGHDT and CDR2 YNNKEL (reference sequence). Trimming took 0 bases from V and 4 from J; bases not matched to a gene: 10. The CDR3 totals 17 residues. CDR3 in amino acids: CASSQDGSGTGLYEQYF. CDR3 bases: TGTGCCAGCAGCCAAGATGGGTCGGGGACAGGGTTATACGAGCAGTACTTC.

V is TRBV20-1 and J is TRBJ1-1; TRBD1 is a possible D gene (6 bases). V lost 5 bases and J 6 bases, leaving 13 bases between the germline ends. The CDR3 is made up of 12 amino acids. Germline CDR1 is DFQATT and CDR2 is SNEGSKA (reference sequence). CDR3 in amino acids: CSASRTDPEAFF. The DNA of the CDR3 is TGCAGTGCTTCCCGGACAGACCCTGAAGCTTTCTTT.

This clonotype was recorded a few times. J is TRBJ1-2 and V is TRBV6-5; D ambiguous. The CDR3 sequence is 16 residues long. CDR1 and CDR2 from the germline V gene are MNHEY and SVGAGI. The germline V and J ends were trimmed by 4 bases and 2 bases, with 17 bases remaining between them. CDR3 sequence: CASSFRASGLNYGYTF. The CDR3 bases are TGTGCCAGCAGTTTTCGGGCTAGCGGCCTGAACTATGGCTACACCTTC.